Listed below are T cell receptor beta chains from one sample, sequenced in a study of regulatory T cells in long-lasting Graves disease. TCRdb re-analysed the multiplex PCR reads in MiXCR, keeping a single row per CDR3 protein. The sample lists some 430,000 distinct CDR3 sequences, roughly 21% occurring once. This specimen consisted of peripheral blood mononuclear cells (PBMCs), obtained when the disease was refractory, from a patient treated with antithyroid drugs. All receptors come from a female donor with Graves disease. Both conserved end residues are part of each CDR3. A D gene is named only where the DNA matches it firmly. Clone size is stated in some rows and not others, as once, few, many or a class when expanded.

J gene	V gene	D gene	clone size	CDR3 DNA	CDR3 protein
TRBJ1-5	TRBV7-2	.	.	TGTGCCAGCAGCTTACTGGGGTGGCAGCCCCAGCATTTT	CASSLLGWQPQHF
TRBJ1-6	TRBV28	.	many	TGTGCCAGCAGATACGCACGGAATTCACCCCTCCACTTT	CASRYARNSPLHF
TRBJ2-3	TRBV7-3	.	.	TGTGCCAGCAGCTTAACTTTCGACAAAAGGGATACGCAGTATTTT	CASSLTFDKRDTQYF
TRBJ2-1	TRBV7-9	TRBD2	once	TGTGCCAGCAGCTTACTAGCGGGCGGGGCGAATGAGCAGTTCTTC	CASSLLAGGANEQFF
TRBJ2-2	TRBV28	TRBD1	many	TGTGCCAGCAGTTACCCTAGGGACAGCGCGAACACCGGGGAGCTGTTTTTT	CASSYPRDSANTGELFF
TRBJ2-3	TRBV7-2	.	.	TGTGCCAGCAGATCAAATGCAGATACGCAGTATTTT	CASRSNADTQYF
TRBJ2-6	TRBV4-1	.	.	TGCGCCAGCAGCCAGGGGCAGGGAGGCATTGGGGCCAACGTCCTGACTTTC	CASSQGQGGIGANVLTF
TRBJ1-1	TRBV29-1	.	.	TGCAGCGTCCGGATGATGACCGACACTGAAGCTTTCTTT	CSVRMMTDTEAFF
TRBJ2-1	TRBV24-1	TRBD1	.	TGTGCCACCAGGGACAGGGATTCCGATGAGCAGTTCTTC	CATRDRDSDEQFF
TRBJ2-7	TRBV19	.	.	TGTGCCACCCGGGACAAGATCTACGAGCAGTACTTC	CATRDKIYEQYF
TRBJ2-3	TRBV28	TRBD2	few	TGTGCCAGCATCTCACCCTCGGCTAGCGGGTTGGATACGCAGTATTTT	CASISPSASGLDTQYF
TRBJ2-3	TRBV28	.	.	TGTGCCAGCAGTCTACCGCGACAGGCCGATACGCAGTATTTT	CASSLPRQADTQYF
TRBJ2-2	TRBV6-2/TRBV6-3	.	.	TGTGCCAGCAGTCCCCGTCAAGGGGAGCTGTTTTTT	CASSPRQGELFF
TRBJ2-3	TRBV12-3/TRBV12-4	.	few	TGTGCCAGCAGTTCACAGGCAGTAATGGATACGCAGTATTTT	CASSSQAVMDTQYF